This T cell receptor beta chain was identified during a study of Graves' ophthalmopathy and Graves' hyperthyroidism. Study results and caveats: Ophthalmopathy progression prediction by the model yielded a sensitivity of about 69% and a specificity of roughly 74%.

RNA transcripts were the template, and TCR beta CDR3 regions were amplified from them. RT-PCR with HTBI primers came first, then second-round multiplex PCR. TCRdb used MiXCR to reprocess the multiplex PCR reads, holding one entry per CDR3 protein. The sample lists roughly 500,000 distinct CDR3 sequences, 13% to 15% occurring once. This clonotype was counted at least ten times. The antigen remains unidentified. The V gene's germline CDR1 is DFQATT and CDR2 SNEGSKA (reference sequence). V lost 4 bases and J lost 6, with 10 bases in between. The CDR3 loop spans 12 amino acids. This TCR was sampled from a woman aged 25-40 years with Graves' ophthalmopathy. The chain uses TRBV20-1 and TRBJ1-5; D is unresolved. The specimen was blood. In nucleotides, the CDR3 is TGCAGTGCTACGGCACAGTCTCAGCCCCAGCATTTT. The encoded protein is CSATAQSQPQHF.